This is a list of T cell receptor beta chains from one sample in a study of T cells in Graves' hyperthyroidism and ophthalmopathy. TCRdb reanalysed the multiplex PCR reads using MiXCR and keeps one entry per CDR3 protein. This sample carries a few hundred thousand distinct CDR3 sequences, approximately 17% of them seen once, and the ten largest clones take roughly 15%. Material for sequencing was blood. These receptors were taken from a woman aged 18-29 years with Graves' ophthalmopathy. Each CDR3 is given with its conserved first and last residue. The D gene is left open where the match is weak. Clone size is given for some rows only: seen once, a few or many times, or a class if the clone is expanded.

cdr3_nt: TGTGCCAGCAGTGATTGGGTAGACAGGGTAGGAGCTTTCTTT
cdr3_aa: CASSDWVDRVGAFF
d_call: TRBD1
v_call: TRBV25-1
clone_size: .
j_call: TRBJ1-1

cdr3_nt: TGTGCCAGCAGTTTACGGAGTCCTAATGAAAAACTGTTTTTT
cdr3_aa: CASSLRSPNEKLFF
d_call: .
v_call: TRBV12-3/TRBV12-4
clone_size: many
j_call: TRBJ1-4

cdr3_nt: TGTGCCGGCAGCCCCGCCCGGGTCGCGACCTCCTACAATGAGCAGCTCTTC
cdr3_aa: CAGSPARVATSYNEQLF
d_call: .
v_call: TRBV7-9
clone_size: .
j_call: TRBJ2-1

cdr3_nt: TGTGCCAGCGCATCCGTGGGATCGACAGGGGAAATCGATGAGCAGTTCTTC
cdr3_aa: CASASVGSTGEIDEQFF
d_call: TRBD1
v_call: TRBV25-1
clone_size: .
j_call: TRBJ2-1

cdr3_nt: TGCAGTGCTAGAGAGGTGGGGAGGGGGCTTGGCTACACCTTC
cdr3_aa: CSAREVGRGLGYTF
d_call: TRBD1
v_call: TRBV20-1
clone_size: few
j_call: TRBJ1-2

cdr3_nt: TGTGCCAGCAGCTTGGTCCCGGGGGCGTTCTCCGACGGCTACACCTTC
cdr3_aa: CASSLVPGAFSDGYTF
d_call: .
v_call: TRBV18
clone_size: .
j_call: TRBJ1-2

cdr3_nt: TGTGCCAGCAGCTCCGACAGGGGGCAGGGTGAGCAGTTCTTC
cdr3_aa: CASSSDRGQGEQFF
d_call: TRBD1
v_call: TRBV5-1
clone_size: .
j_call: TRBJ2-1

cdr3_nt: TGCGCCAGCAGCCCGAGGGACAGGGCGAGCACAGATACGCAGTATTTT
cdr3_aa: CASSPRDRASTDTQYF
d_call: TRBD1
v_call: TRBV2
clone_size: .
j_call: TRBJ2-3

cdr3_nt: TGTGCCTGGAGTAGGGGGGCAGTGACTAGCACAGATACGCAGTATTTT
cdr3_aa: CAWSRGAVTSTDTQYF
d_call: .
v_call: TRBV30
clone_size: many
j_call: TRBJ2-3

cdr3_nt: TGTGCCAGTAGTACCGGGACTCCTCGCACTGAAGCTTTCTTT
cdr3_aa: CASSTGTPRTEAFF
d_call: .
v_call: TRBV19
clone_size: .
j_call: TRBJ1-1

cdr3_nt: TGTGCCAGCAGTCCTCGGAGGAGCGTAGCTAGCACAGATACGCAGTATTTT
cdr3_aa: CASSPRRSVASTDTQYF
d_call: .
v_call: TRBV27
clone_size: few
j_call: TRBJ2-3

cdr3_nt: TGTGCCAGCAGCTTAGTAACCCTCACGGATACGCAGTATTTT
cdr3_aa: CASSLVTLTDTQYF
d_call: .
v_call: TRBV11-2
clone_size: many
j_call: TRBJ2-3

cdr3_nt: TGTGCCACGAGCTTCGACAGGGACGACGAGCAGTACTTC
cdr3_aa: CATSFDRDDEQYF
d_call: TRBD1
v_call: TRBV15
clone_size: .
j_call: TRBJ2-7

cdr3_nt: TGCAGTGCTAATTTCCAGCGGAGGGAGACCCAGTACTTC
cdr3_aa: CSANFQRRETQYF
d_call: .
v_call: TRBV20-1
clone_size: many
j_call: TRBJ2-5

cdr3_nt: TGCGCCAGCAGCTTGATCGCAGGCGGCGGGGAGCTGTTTTTT
cdr3_aa: CASSLIAGGGELFF
d_call: .
v_call: TRBV5-1
clone_size: many
j_call: TRBJ2-2

cdr3_nt: TGTGCCAGCAGCCAAGATCGGACAGGGAACACTGAAGCTTTCTTT
cdr3_aa: CASSQDRTGNTEAFF
d_call: TRBD1
v_call: TRBV4-2
clone_size: many
j_call: TRBJ1-1

cdr3_nt: TGCAGTGCTCCACAGGATCCATGGCGCGGCGGGGAGCTGTTTTTT
cdr3_aa: CSAPQDPWRGGELFF
d_call: .
v_call: TRBV20-1
clone_size: .
j_call: TRBJ2-2

cdr3_nt: TGTGCCAGCAGTGATAGCCTGGGGAATGAGCAGTTCTTC
cdr3_aa: CASSDSLGNEQFF
d_call: .
v_call: TRBV6-1
clone_size: .
j_call: TRBJ2-1

cdr3_nt: TGTGCCAGCAGCGCAGGGGCTCGAGAGCAGTTCTTC
cdr3_aa: CASSAGAREQFF
d_call: .
v_call: TRBV27
clone_size: .
j_call: TRBJ2-1

cdr3_nt: TGTGCCAGCAGTTACACCGTCACAGATACGCAGTATTTT
cdr3_aa: CASSYTVTDTQYF
d_call: .
v_call: TRBV6-5
clone_size: few
j_call: TRBJ2-3

cdr3_nt: TGTGCCAGCAGCCCCGGGGACAGGGTAATCCCCGGGGAGCTGTTTTTT
cdr3_aa: CASSPGDRVIPGELFF
d_call: TRBD1
v_call: TRBV3-1
clone_size: many
j_call: TRBJ2-2

cdr3_nt: TGCAGTGCTAGTTTAGGCGGGGGAAAAGTCTACGAGCAGTACTTC
cdr3_aa: CSASLGGGKVYEQYF
d_call: TRBD2
v_call: TRBV20-1
clone_size: many
j_call: TRBJ2-7

cdr3_nt: TGCAGCGTTGGCAGGGAACGAAGCGAGCAGTACTTC
cdr3_aa: CSVGRERSEQYF
d_call: .
v_call: TRBV29-1
clone_size: few
j_call: TRBJ2-7

cdr3_nt: TGCGCCAGCGGCCCGGCGGGAGCCGATACGCAGTATTTT
cdr3_aa: CASGPAGADTQYF
d_call: TRBD2
v_call: TRBV5-1
clone_size: many
j_call: TRBJ2-3

cdr3_nt: TGCAGTGCTAGAGCAACGGACAGCGTCAATGAGCAGTTCTTC
cdr3_aa: CSARATDSVNEQFF
d_call: .
v_call: TRBV20-1
clone_size: many
j_call: TRBJ2-1

cdr3_nt: TGTGCCAGCAGCTTCTTACTAGCAGCATACAATGAGCAGTTCTTC
cdr3_aa: CASSFLLAAYNEQFF
d_call: .
v_call: TRBV11-3
clone_size: many
j_call: TRBJ2-1

cdr3_nt: TGTGCCAGCAGTGAGACGGTCAAGACTGAAGCTTTCTTT
cdr3_aa: CASSETVKTEAFF
d_call: .
v_call: TRBV6-1
clone_size: .
j_call: TRBJ1-1

cdr3_nt: TGCGCCAGAAAACAGGGCCAAGGGACTGAAGCTTTCTTT
cdr3_aa: CARKQGQGTEAFF
d_call: .
v_call: TRBV10-1
clone_size: few
j_call: TRBJ1-1

cdr3_nt: TGCAGTGCTCCCCCAGGGGGCGGGAGGGATGAGCAGTTCTTC
cdr3_aa: CSAPPGGGRDEQFF
d_call: .
v_call: TRBV20-1
clone_size: many
j_call: TRBJ2-1

cdr3_nt: TGTGCCAGCAGTTTTAGGGCACCTAATTCACCCCTCCACTTT
cdr3_aa: CASSFRAPNSPLHF
d_call: .
v_call: TRBV28
clone_size: .
j_call: TRBJ1-6

cdr3_nt: TGTGCCAGCAGCTTGTCGCCTTCCAACGTCCTGACTTTC
cdr3_aa: CASSLSPSNVLTF
d_call: .
v_call: TRBV5-6
clone_size: few
j_call: TRBJ2-6

cdr3_nt: TGTGCCAGCAGCTTAGTCCTGTCGGCTTTCGGCACTGAAGCTTTCTTT
cdr3_aa: CASSLVLSAFGTEAFF
d_call: .
v_call: TRBV11-1
clone_size: many
j_call: TRBJ1-1

cdr3_nt: TGTGCCAGTACCTTAACCAGACAAACTGAAGCTTTCTTT
cdr3_aa: CASTLTRQTEAFF
d_call: .
v_call: TRBV19
clone_size: few
j_call: TRBJ1-1

cdr3_nt: TGCGCCAGCAGCCAAGAACAAAGGGAGAACTATGGCTACACCTTC
cdr3_aa: CASSQEQRENYGYTF
d_call: .
v_call: TRBV4-1
clone_size: .
j_call: TRBJ1-2

cdr3_nt: TGCAGTGCTAGTCATCCCGGGACTAGCCTTCTTGAGCAGTTCTTC
cdr3_aa: CSASHPGTSLLEQFF
d_call: TRBD2
v_call: TRBV20-1
clone_size: many
j_call: TRBJ2-1

cdr3_nt: TGCGCCAGCAGCCCAAGGACTAGCGGGTACACAGATACGCAGTATTTT
cdr3_aa: CASSPRTSGYTDTQYF
d_call: TRBD2
v_call: TRBV4-3
clone_size: few
j_call: TRBJ2-3

cdr3_nt: TGTGCCTGGAGCCCTGACAGGGACTATGGCTACACCTTC
cdr3_aa: CAWSPDRDYGYTF
d_call: TRBD1
v_call: TRBV30
clone_size: many
j_call: TRBJ1-2

cdr3_nt: TGCAGTGCTAGAGATCAAGGGTATGGGAACTCCTACGAGCAGTACTTC
cdr3_aa: CSARDQGYGNSYEQYF
d_call: .
v_call: TRBV20-1
clone_size: .
j_call: TRBJ2-7

cdr3_nt: TGTGCCTGGAGTGGAGTAGGAACAGTCAGAGCTTTCTTT
cdr3_aa: CAWSGVGTVRAFF
d_call: .
v_call: TRBV30
clone_size: few
j_call: TRBJ1-1

cdr3_nt: TGTGCCAGCAGCTCCACTGGGACAGGGGAGAGGGAGCTGTTTTTT
cdr3_aa: CASSSTGTGERELFF
d_call: TRBD1
v_call: TRBV5-1
clone_size: many
j_call: TRBJ2-2

cdr3_nt: TGTGCCAGCAGTTACTCTGCGGACGGTCATTCACCCCTCCACTTT
cdr3_aa: CASSYSADGHSPLHF
d_call: .
v_call: TRBV6-2/TRBV6-3
clone_size: .
j_call: TRBJ1-6

cdr3_nt: TGCGCCAGCACCTCGGGGGGACTAGGGGGCACAGATACGCAGTATTTT
cdr3_aa: CASTSGGLGGTDTQYF
d_call: TRBD2
v_call: TRBV5-1
clone_size: many
j_call: TRBJ2-3

cdr3_nt: TGTGCCAGCAGTCGGACGGTGCCATACACCGGGGAGCTGTTTTTT
cdr3_aa: CASSRTVPYTGELFF
d_call: .
v_call: TRBV27
clone_size: .
j_call: TRBJ2-2

cdr3_nt: TGTGCCAGCATTGCAGGGTGGGGTTATCCCGGGGAGCTGTTTTTT
cdr3_aa: CASIAGWGYPGELFF
d_call: .
v_call: TRBV12-3/TRBV12-4
clone_size: few
j_call: TRBJ2-2

cdr3_nt: TGTGCCAGCAGCTTAGGCGGGGCGGTCCCCTATGGCTACACCTTC
cdr3_aa: CASSLGGAVPYGYTF
d_call: .
v_call: TRBV7-8
clone_size: .
j_call: TRBJ1-2

cdr3_nt: TGTGCCAGCAGCTTGAACAGCTCCTACGAGCAGTACTTC
cdr3_aa: CASSLNSSYEQYF
d_call: .
v_call: TRBV5-6
clone_size: .
j_call: TRBJ2-7

cdr3_nt: TGTGCCTGGACTCCAGGTAGCAATCAGCCCCAGCATTTT
cdr3_aa: CAWTPGSNQPQHF
d_call: .
v_call: TRBV30
clone_size: many
j_call: TRBJ1-5

cdr3_nt: TGTGCCAGCAGTCCCGACAGGGCCCGTAATTCACCCCTCCACTTT
cdr3_aa: CASSPDRARNSPLHF
d_call: TRBD1
v_call: TRBV2
clone_size: .
j_call: TRBJ1-6

cdr3_nt: TGTGCCAGCAGCCAGCGGGGGGGCACAGATACGCAGTATTTT
cdr3_aa: CASSQRGGTDTQYF
d_call: TRBD2
v_call: TRBV3-1
clone_size: many
j_call: TRBJ2-3